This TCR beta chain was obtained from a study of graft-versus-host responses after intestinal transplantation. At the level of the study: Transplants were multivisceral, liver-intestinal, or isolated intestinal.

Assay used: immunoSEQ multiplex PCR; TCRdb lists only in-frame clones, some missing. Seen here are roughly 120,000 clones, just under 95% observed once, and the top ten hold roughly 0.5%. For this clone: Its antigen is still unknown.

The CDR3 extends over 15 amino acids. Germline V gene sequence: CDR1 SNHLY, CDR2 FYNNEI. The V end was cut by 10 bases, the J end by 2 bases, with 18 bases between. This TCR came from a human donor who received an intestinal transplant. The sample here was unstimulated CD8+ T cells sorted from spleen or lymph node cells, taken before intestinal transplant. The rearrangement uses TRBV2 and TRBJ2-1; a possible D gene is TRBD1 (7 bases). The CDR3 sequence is CATQEGAFPYNEQFF. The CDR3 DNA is TGTGCCACACAGGAGGGGGCGTTCCCCTACAATGAGCAGTTCTTC.